Presented here are 7 T cell receptor beta chains from one specimen sequenced in a study of lymphopenia after photon versus proton radiotherapy. Only in-frame clones appear in the TCRdb table, and some are missing; sequencing was by immunoSEQ multiplex PCR. The sample has 75,000 to 90,000 clones, around 83% seen once. The sequencing here drew on peripheral blood, taken from a patient treated with proton-based radiotherapy. All receptors derive from a man in his fifties or sixties with pancreatic cancer.

The V and J genes are TRBV27 and TRBJ2-5; tentative D call: TRBD1 (6 bases). This CDR3 spans 15 amino acids. Trimming stripped 5 bases from V and 7 bases from J, with 20 bases between. Germline-derived CDR1 and CDR2 are MNHEY and SMNVEV (reference sequence). The CDR3 DNA follows: TGTGCCAGCAGTCGAAGTCGACAGGCTCTGGGGACCCAGTACTTC. This encodes CASSRSRQALGTQYF.

The sample holds one count of this clone. The chain couples TRBV30 to TRBJ1-2; D uncertain. V lost 3 bases, J lost 4 bases, and 15 bases lay in between. The CDR3 has 14 residues. The germline V gene encodes CDR1 GTSNPN and CDR2 SVGIG (reference sequence). The CDR3 coding sequence is TGTGCCTGGAGCCGGGATTCCCTCGCCTATGGCTACACCTTC. This codes for CAWSRDSLAYGYTF.

This clone appeared a single time. The genes are TRBV6-5 and TRBJ1-2; D might be TRBD1 (6 bases). Trimming removed 6 bases from V and 5 bases from J, with 16 bases in between. CDR3 size: 14 residues. CDR1 MNHEY and CDR2 SVGAGI come from the germline V gene. DNA of the CDR3: TGTGCCAGCAGCCGCGGACAGTCCTTGTATGGCTACACCTTC. As protein: CASSRGQSLYGYTF.

V is TRBV7-3 and J is TRBJ2-2; D perhaps matches TRBD1 (6 bases). In germline, CDR1 is SGHTA, CDR2 FQGTGA. The V end lost 4 bases, the J end lost 5 bases, and 14 bases lay between the germline ends. There are 15 residues in the CDR3. The CDR3 region has the DNA TGTGCCAGCAGCTCTAAAACACAGGGAACCGGGGAGCTGTTTTTT. Translating it yields CASSSKTQGTGELFF.

This clone was counted between two and nine times. The chain links TRBV28 to TRBJ1-1, with TRBD1 matching 9 bases. This CDR3 is 16 amino acids long. The germline V gene has CDR1 MDHEN and CDR2 SYDVKM. J lost 4 bases, V lost 5 bases, and 11 bases had no gene match. Written as DNA, the CDR3 is TGTGCCAGCAGTGCTACCCTGGGACAGGGTCCCACTGAAGCTTTCTTT. It codes for CASSATLGQGPTEAFF.

The chain joins TRBV29-1 to TRBJ2-5; TRBD2 agrees at 10 bases. This CDR3 contains 13 residues. After removal of 6 bases from V and 1 base from J, the junction contained 2 bases not matched to a gene. Germline V gene data show CDR1 as SQVTM and CDR2 as ANQGSEA. CDR3 residues: CSVGLAVQETQYF. In DNA form, the CDR3 reads TGCAGCGTCGGACTAGCGGTCCAAGAGACCCAGTACTTC.

This rearrangement joins TRBV5-1 to TRBJ2-1; D unresolved. Trimming cost V 4 bases and J 6 bases, with 17 bases left between them. The CDR3 totals 15 residues. Germline V gives CDR1 SGHRS, CDR2 YFSETQ. This chain's CDR3 is CASSRDTSFGNEQFF. As DNA, the CDR3 is TGCGCCAGCAGCCGAGACACATCTTTCGGCAATGAGCAGTTCTTC.